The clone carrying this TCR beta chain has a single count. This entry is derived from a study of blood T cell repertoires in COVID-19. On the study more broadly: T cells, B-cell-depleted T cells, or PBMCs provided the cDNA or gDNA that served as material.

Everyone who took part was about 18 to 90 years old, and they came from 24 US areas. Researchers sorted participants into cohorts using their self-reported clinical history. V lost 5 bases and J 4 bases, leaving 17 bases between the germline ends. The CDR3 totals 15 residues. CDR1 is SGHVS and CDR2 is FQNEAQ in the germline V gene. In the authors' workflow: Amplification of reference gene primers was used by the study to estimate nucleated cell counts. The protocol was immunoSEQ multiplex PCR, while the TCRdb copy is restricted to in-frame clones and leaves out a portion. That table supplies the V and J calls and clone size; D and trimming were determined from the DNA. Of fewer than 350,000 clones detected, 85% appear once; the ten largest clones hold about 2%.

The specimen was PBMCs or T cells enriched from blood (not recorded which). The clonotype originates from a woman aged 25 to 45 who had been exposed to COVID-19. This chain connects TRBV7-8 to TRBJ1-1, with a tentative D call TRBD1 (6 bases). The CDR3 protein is CASSPGWGGSTEAFF. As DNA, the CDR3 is TGTGCCAGCAGCCCCGGATGGGGGGGCTCCACTGAAGCTTTCTTT.